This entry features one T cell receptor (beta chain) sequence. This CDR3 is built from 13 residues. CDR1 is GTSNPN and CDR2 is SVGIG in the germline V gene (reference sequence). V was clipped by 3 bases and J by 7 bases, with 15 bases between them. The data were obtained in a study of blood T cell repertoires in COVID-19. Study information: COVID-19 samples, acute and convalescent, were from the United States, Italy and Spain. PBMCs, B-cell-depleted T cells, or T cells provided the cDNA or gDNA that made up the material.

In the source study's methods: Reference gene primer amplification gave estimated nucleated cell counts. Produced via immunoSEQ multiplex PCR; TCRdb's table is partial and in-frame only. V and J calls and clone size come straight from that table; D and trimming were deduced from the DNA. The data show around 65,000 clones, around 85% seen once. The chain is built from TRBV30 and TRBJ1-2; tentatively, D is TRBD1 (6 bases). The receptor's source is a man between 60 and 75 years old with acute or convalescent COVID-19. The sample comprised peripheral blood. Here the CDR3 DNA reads TGTGCCTGGAGCTCTAGACAGGCGAGTGGCTACACCTTC. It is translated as CAWSSRQASGYTF.